Below are 11 T cell receptor beta chains sequenced from a single sample in a study of blood T cell repertoires in COVID-19. Some clones are missing from TCRdb's copy, which holds only in-frame ones; the method was immunoSEQ multiplex PCR. The table shows roughly 240,000 clones, with around 86% occurring only once. Material: peripheral blood. These receptors were obtained from a man aged 18-30 years with active or convalescent COVID-19.

Concerning this clone itself: Relative to the germline gene, one junction end is altered; a read error may explain this. The rearrangement links TRBV11-2 to TRBJ2-1; D not resolved. Germline V gene lookup returns CDR1 SGHAT and CDR2 FQNNGV. CDR3 size: 12 residues. This CDR3 reads CACSLNSPEQFF. The CDR3 region has the DNA TGTGCCTGCAGTCTTAATTCCCCTGAGCAGTTCTTC.

The rearrangement joins TRBV5-4 to TRBJ2-1; 8 bases fit TRBD2. Germline V gene sequence: CDR1 SGHNT, CDR2 YYREEE (reference sequence). J gave up 0 bases and V 5 bases, and 10 bases lay outside the gene matches. The CDR3 loop spans 17 amino acids. In DNA, the CDR3 is TGTGCCAGCAGTGTTGGTTCTAGCGGGTTCTCCTACAATGAGCAGTTCTTC. Translating it yields CASSVGSSGFSYNEQFF.

V gene TRBV2 combines with J gene TRBJ1-6; TRBD1 matches at 10 bases. Per the germline V gene, CDR1 is SNHLY and CDR2 is FYNNEI. With V trimmed by 8 bases and J by 7 bases, 8 bases remained unmatched. CDR3 length equals 15 residues. The CDR3 is CASFDRGLMNSPLHF. The CDR3 coding sequence is TGTGCCAGCTTCGACAGGGGGCTCATGAATTCACCCCTCCACTTT.

DNA of the CDR3: TGTGCCAGCAGCGCTAGGGGCTATGGCTACACCTTC. Encoded protein: CASSARGYGYTF. V is TRBV27 and J is TRBJ1-2, with D possibly TRBD1 on 5 matching bases. This CDR3 has 12 residues. The V gene's germline CDR1 is MNHEY and CDR2 SMNVEV (reference sequence). The ends were cut back, 6 bases at V and 4 bases at J, with 9 bases in the middle.

The chain uses TRBV27 and TRBJ1-6, with D perhaps TRBD1 (6 bases). CDR1 and CDR2 (germline): MNHEY, SMNVEV (reference sequence). V was shortened by 7 bases and J by 0 bases, with 16 bases between the two germline ends. CDR3 length: 17 residues. This CDR3 reads CASNETDRYSYNSPLHF. For the CDR3, the DNA is TGTGCCAGCAATGAGACAGACAGGTACTCCTATAATTCACCCCTCCACTTT.

The chain employs TRBV6-5 and TRBJ2-7, with 7 bases that match TRBD1. With V trimmed by 6 bases and J by 3 bases, 11 bases remained unmatched. CDR1 and CDR2 (germline): MNHEY, SVGAGI. The CDR3 has 15 residues. The chain's CDR3 is CASSLKPGQNYEQYF. The CDR3 bases are TGTGCCAGCAGCCTTAAACCGGGACAGAACTACGAGCAGTACTTC.

This chain joins TRBV7-9 and TRBJ2-7; D possibly corresponds to TRBD1 (6 bases). Trimming shortened V by 5 bases and J by 4 bases, and 9 bases separated the two germline ends. The germline gives CDR1 SEHNR, CDR2 FQNEAQ (reference sequence). CDR3 length: 12 amino acids. This CDR3 reads CASSATGYEQYF. In DNA form, the CDR3 reads TGTGCCAGCAGCGCAACAGGGTACGAGCAGTACTTC.

The table lists this clone with a few counts. The V call is TRBV5-5, the J call TRBJ2-1; 9 bases match TRBD2. Germline V gene lookup returns CDR1 SGHKS and CDR2 YYEKEE (reference sequence). The CDR3 contains 16 residues. With V trimmed by 4 bases and J by 8 bases, 13 bases remained unmatched. Here the CDR3 reads CASSLAGLAPPHEQFF. The CDR3 DNA reads TGTGCCAGCAGCCTCGCCGGACTAGCGCCCCCCCATGAGCAGTTCTTC. The variable domain in full, completed from reference TRBV5-5 and TRBJ2-1, reads DAGVTQSPTHLIKTRGQQVTLRCSPISGHKSVSWYQQVLGQGPQFIFQYYEKEERGRGNFPDRFSARQFPNYSSELNVNALLLGDSALYLCASSLAGLAPPHEQFFGPGTRLTVL.

The chain recombines TRBV29-1 with TRBJ2-7; TRBD2 matches at 8 bases. This CDR3 has 13 amino acids. With 7 bases clipped from V and 2 bases from J, the junction kept 7 bases outside the gene matches. CDR1 and CDR2 (germline): SQVTM, ANQGSEA. The DNA for the CDR3 is TGCAGCGGGGGCTCAGCGGGGGCCTACGAGCAGTACTTC. This codes for CSGGSAGAYEQYF.

The V and J genes are TRBV6-5 and TRBJ2-1; 11 bases are a match to TRBD2. This CDR3 contains 15 residues. The germline V gene has CDR1 MNHEY and CDR2 SVGAGI. V lost 8 bases to trimming and J lost 7 bases; unmatched junction nucleotides: 10. CDR3 protein: CASQFSGGDNNEQFF. DNA for the CDR3: TGTGCCAGCCAGTTTAGCGGGGGGGATAATAATGAGCAGTTCTTC.

The chain has TRBV7-9 and TRBJ2-7; D remains ambiguous. There are 13 residues in the CDR3. The germline CDR1 and CDR2 sequences are SEHNR and FQNEAQ (reference sequence). Trimming took 4 bases from V and 2 from J, leaving 9 bases between them. The CDR3 loop is CASSSTVAYEQYF. The CDR3 DNA follows: TGTGCCAGCAGCTCCACTGTAGCCTACGAGCAGTACTTC.